This T cell receptor (beta chain) was documented in a study of naive and memory T cell subsets. Regarding the study as a whole: Activation and differentiation may alter RNA-based TCR counts. Gini index rose across naive, CM, EM and EMRA in CD4 and CD8.

Alpha and beta libraries were amplified separately from the second PCR onward. CMV status came from CD4+ T cell IFNgamma after overnight CMV lysate stimulation of fresh PBMCs. An equimolar mix of two oligonucleotides served as the beta constant-region primer for TRBC1 and TRBC2. TCRdb passed the UMI-ligation and nested PCR reads through MiXCR, listing each CDR3 protein once. The data show 75,000 to 85,000 distinct CDR3 sequences, around 13% seen once. This clonotype was seen ten or more times. Its antigen is currently unknown. Germline V CDR1 and CDR2: ENHRY, SYGVKD. CDR3 length equals 20 residues. V gave up 5 bases and J gave up 0 bases; unmatched junction bases: 18.

V is TRBV10-3 and J is TRBJ2-4; TRBD2 matches 8 bases. The clonotype was recovered from a human donor in good health. Sequenced input: central memory CD4+ T cells from blood. CDR3: CAISPVASGSRAAAKNIQYF. Written as DNA, the CDR3 is TGTGCCATCAGTCCGGTTGCTAGCGGGTCGAGGGCGGCAGCCAAAAACATTCAGTACTTC.